The 5 T cell receptor beta chains given below trace back to one sample, sequenced in a study of blood T cell repertoires in COVID-19. Profiled with immunoSEQ multiplex PCR; TCRdb holds only in-frame clones, not every one. In the table there are roughly 130,000 clones, more than 90% of which are singletons. The sample taken for sequencing was peripheral blood. These receptors all come from a man aged 55-75 years with COVID-19, enrolled during active disease.

This clone was seen only once. V and J are TRBV5-1 and TRBJ2-7; D not certain. The CDR3 covers 14 residues. The germline gives CDR1 SGHRS, CDR2 YFSETQ. The V and J ends lost 0 bases and 4 bases respectively, with 11 bases between them. The CDR3 loop reads CASSLVGPHYEQYF. Written as DNA, the CDR3 is TGCGCCAGCAGCTTGGTTGGCCCACATTACGAGCAGTACTTC.

The chain combines TRBV7-9 with TRBJ2-1, with D possibly being TRBD2 (5 bases). The length of the CDR3 is 12 residues. Looked up from germline, CDR1 is SEHNR and CDR2 is FQNEAQ (reference sequence). Trimming left V 6 bases short and J 6 bases short, with 9 bases between. For the CDR3, the DNA is TGTGCCAGCAGGGGAGTAATCAATGAGCAGTTCTTC. Its protein is CASRGVINEQFF.

This clone was counted ten times or more. CDR3 bases: TGTGCCAGCAGTTTGGCCTCCCCCTACGAGCAGTACTTC. Its translation: CASSLASPYEQYF. The V gene is TRBV12-3 or TRBV12-4, the J gene TRBJ2-7; D gene uncertain. The V end was cut by 3 bases, the J end by 2 bases, with 8 bases between. This CDR3 has 13 residues.

V and J are TRBV28 and TRBJ1-4; TRBD1 aligns across 7 bases. The length of the CDR3 is 17 residues. Germline V lookup: CDR1 MDHEN, CDR2 SYDVKM. The J segment lost 4 bases and the V segment lost 4 bases, leaving 12 bases of the junction unmatched. The CDR3 DNA sequence: TGTGCCAGCAGTTCCCCGAACGGACAGGAGTTTAATGAAAAACTGTTTTTT. The encoded protein is CASSSPNGQEFNEKLFF. The full variable domain, completed using reference TRBV28 and TRBJ1-4, is DVKVTQSSRYLVKRTGEKVFLECVQDMDHENMFWYRQDPGLGLRLIYFSYDVKMKEKGDIPEGYSVSREKKERFSLILESASTNQTSMYLCASSSPNGQEFNEKLFFGSGTQLSVL.

This chain uses TRBV11-3 with TRBJ2-5; 9 bases are a match to TRBD2. The trim removed 5 bases at V and 10 bases at J, leaving 2 bases unmatched. CDR1 is SGHNT, CDR2 YENEEA, per germline. This CDR3 is built from 11 residues. CDR3 bases: TGTGCCAGCAGCCGACTAGCGGACCAGTACTTC. Its protein is CASSRLADQYF.